This T cell receptor (beta chain) was observed in a study of blood T cell repertoires in COVID-19. Study-level background: Nucleic acid was either cDNA or gDNA, and it came from T cells, B-cell-depleted T cells, or PBMCs.

This clone was observed a single time. Original processing methods: For nucleated cells, counts were estimated from reference gene primer amplification. Sequencing used immunoSEQ multiplex PCR; TCRdb keeps in-frame clones, though not all of them. The DNA gave D and trimming, while V, J and clone size come from that table. Found here are fewer than 200,000 clones, approximately 89% of them singletons; the top ten hold approximately 2.7%. This receptor was obtained from a man aged 35 to 55 with active or convalescent COVID-19. The sequencing sample was made of peripheral blood.

CDR3 sequence (DNA): TGTGCCAGCAGTTTATCCCCGGGACAAGGAGTAGCTTTCTTT. Protein: CASSLSPGQGVAFF. V and J are TRBV28 and TRBJ1-1, with D possibly TRBD1 on 6 matching bases. There are 14 residues in the CDR3. V was cut by 1 base and J by 10 bases, with 16 bases left in between. Germline V gene sequence: CDR1 MDHEN, CDR2 SYDVKM.